This entry lists 25 T cell receptor beta chains sequenced from one sample in a study of T cells in tuberculosis. Method: immunoSEQ multiplex PCR; TCRdb's copy keeps in-frame clones and lacks some. The table lists around 26,000 clones, about 95% of them singletons. The sequenced sample consisted of PBMCs. The receptors shown here come from a donor aged 10-29 years with latent tuberculosis or without tuberculosis infection.

The chain has TRBV6-4 and TRBJ2-2; 8 nucleotides agree with TRBD2. This CDR3 spans 14 amino acids. V gave up 5 bases and J gave up 7 bases; unmatched junction bases: 6. Germline V gene lookup returns CDR1 MRHNA and CDR2 SNTAGT. The CDR3 here is CASSLAGGFGELFF. CDR3 bases: TGTGCCAGCAGTCTTGCGGGGGGTTTCGGGGAGCTGTTTTTT.

The chain is built from TRBV4-1 and TRBJ2-7, with D uncertain. This CDR3 has 13 residues. Germline values: CDR1 MGHRA, CDR2 YSYEKL. The V end was cut by 0 bases, the J end by 2 bases, with 5 bases between. CDR3 residues: CASSQDRAYEQYF. The CDR3 DNA is TGCGCCAGCAGCCAAGATCGGGCCTACGAGCAGTACTTC.

The V and J genes are TRBV2 and TRBJ2-3; maybe TRBD2 (7 bases). The V gene lost 6 bases and the J gene lost 3 bases, with 13 bases spanning the gap. Germline V gene sequence: CDR1 SNHLY, CDR2 FYNNEI. The CDR3 is 14 residues long. CDR3 amino acids: CASRGRGGTDTQYF. CDR3 sequence (DNA): TGTGCCAGCAGGGGTAGGGGGGGGACAGATACGCAGTATTTT.

This chain joins TRBV10-3 and TRBJ2-5, with D possibly being TRBD1 (5 bases). Trimming cost V 1 base and J 5 bases, with 11 bases left between them. Germline V gene sequence: CDR1 ENHRY, CDR2 SYGVKD. The CDR3 consists of 14 residues. The CDR3, as DNA: TGTGCCATCAGTGAGTGGAACAGGCAGGAGACCCAGTACTTC. It translates to CAISEWNRQETQYF.

V gene TRBV11-2 combines with J gene TRBJ2-2; the D gene is possibly TRBD2 (5 bases). Trimming took 3 bases from V and 0 from J, leaving 8 bases between them. Germline V lookup: CDR1 SGHAT, CDR2 FQNNGV. The CDR3 is 15 residues long. CDR3 amino acids: CASSFEGSNTGELFF. As DNA, the CDR3 is TGTGCCAGCAGCTTTGAGGGCTCGAACACCGGGGAGCTGTTTTTT.

The chain uses TRBV27 and TRBJ1-3; D unclear. V shed 6 bases and J shed 0 bases, with 9 bases lying between them. The CDR3 is 14 amino acids. Germline loops: CDR1 MNHEY, CDR2 SMNVEV (reference sequence). The CDR3 reads CASSPSGSGNTIYF. CDR3 nucleotide sequence: TGTGCCAGCAGCCCGTCCGGCTCTGGAAACACCATATATTTT.

As DNA, the CDR3 is TGTGCCAGCAGCCCCCGATCCCCCCTCAGAGGCCAAGAGACCCAGTACTTC. Translation: CASSPRSPLRGQETQYF. This chain joins TRBV11-2 and TRBJ2-5; D is ambiguous. CDR1 and CDR2 (germline): SGHAT, FQNNGV. The CDR3 has 17 residues. Trimming stripped 5 bases from V and 1 base from J, with 20 bases between. The whole variable domain, remainder taken from reference TRBV11-2 and TRBJ2-5, is EAGVAQSPRYKIIEKRQSVAFWCNPISGHATLYWYQQILGQGPKLLIQFQNNGVVDDSQLPKDRFSAERLKGVDSTLKIQPAKLEDSAVYLCASSPRSPLRGQETQYFGPGTRLLVL.

The chain uses TRBV7-3 and TRBJ2-1; 8 bases match TRBD1. This CDR3 comprises 15 residues. Germline V gives CDR1 SGHTA, CDR2 FQGTGA. V dropped 4 bases and J dropped 4; count of bases not matched to a gene: 6. CDR3 sequence: CASSSMTGDYNEQFF. CDR3 bases: TGTGCCAGCAGCTCAATGACAGGGGATTACAATGAGCAGTTCTTC.

The chain links TRBV30 to TRBJ1-1, with a weak D call TRBD1 (6 bases). The CDR3 covers 13 residues. Germline CDR1 is GTSNPN and CDR2 is SVGIG (reference sequence). Deletions cut 0 bases from V and 5 bases from J, with 10 bases between. The CDR3 loop is CAWSVGGGTEAFF. In nucleotides, the CDR3 is TGTGCCTGGAGTGTGGGAGGGGGTACTGAAGCTTTCTTT.

The chain combines TRBV2 with TRBJ2-5; 10 bases agree with TRBD2. The CDR3 spans 15 residues. V was pared by 6 bases and J by 9 bases, with 13 bases of the junction left unmatched. The germline V gene has CDR1 SNHLY and CDR2 FYNNEI. The CDR3 coding sequence is TGTGCCAGCAGATCTTTTAGCGGGGGGCCGGCGGCCCAGTACTTC. Protein sequence: CASRSFSGGPAAQYF.

This clone was seen once. The V gene is TRBV15, the J gene TRBJ1-5; D is uncertain. V lost 0 bases and J lost 1, with 4 bases in between. Germline V gene lookup returns CDR1 LNHNV and CDR2 YYDKDF (reference sequence). CDR3 length equals 14 residues. The CDR3 coding sequence is TGTGCCACCAGCAGAGACTCCAGCAATCAGCCCCAGCATTTT. This encodes CATSRDSSNQPQHF.

The rearrangement links TRBV29-1 to TRBJ2-5, with TRBD2 as a possible D gene (6 bases). Between the trimmed V and J ends, which lost 4 bases and 5 bases, there was a span of 14 bases. The CDR3 length is 13 residues. Germline CDR1 and CDR2: SQVTM and ANQGSEA. This chain's CDR3 is CSVVFGRGETQYF. For the CDR3, the DNA is TGCAGCGTTGTTTTCGGGAGAGGGGAGACCCAGTACTTC.

This clone has only one observation. V gene TRBV6-6 combines with J gene TRBJ2-1; 8 positions agree with TRBD2. Germline-derived CDR1 and CDR2 are MNHNY and SVGAGI (reference sequence). This CDR3 region has 16 residues. The V gene end was trimmed by 6 bases and the J gene end by 7 bases; junction bases not matched to a gene: 14. The DNA for the CDR3 is TGTGCCAGCAGCCGGGGAGGGGCGGGGGGATCGAATGAGCAGTTCTTC. It is translated as CASSRGGAGGSNEQFF.

J is TRBJ2-5 and V is TRBV6-1; D gene uncertain. In germline, CDR1 is MNHNS, CDR2 SASEGT. The CDR3 totals 14 residues. Trimming took off 7 bases at V and 5 bases at J, with 17 bases between the two ends. The CDR3 nucleotides read TGTGCCAGCACTCATGGGCCCCCCCCGGAGACCCAGTACTTC. Protein: CASTHGPPPETQYF.

The chain employs TRBV6-1 and TRBJ1-5, with a weak D call TRBD1 (5 bases). The CDR3 length is 15 residues. Germline CDR1 is MNHNS and CDR2 is SASEGT. Trimming removed 2 bases from V and 6 bases from J, with 14 bases in between. The CDR3 is CASSEYGALGQPQHF. The DNA of the CDR3 is TGTGCCAGCAGTGAATATGGGGCGCTAGGTCAGCCCCAGCATTTT.

The gene calls are TRBV10-1 and TRBJ1-5, with TRBD1 matching 8 bases. Looked up from germline, CDR1 is WNHNN and CDR2 is SYGVQD (reference sequence). CDR3 length equals 15 residues. The CDR3 protein is CGRTGRVYSNQPQHF. CDR3 in DNA: TGCGGCCGGACAGGGAGAGTTTATAGCAATCAGCCCCAGCATTTT.

The rearrangement links TRBV6-5 to TRBJ2-1, with D perhaps matching TRBD1 (6 bases). With 6 bases removed from V and 5 bases from J, the gap between germline ends came to 17 bases. The CDR3 sequence is 15 residues long. From germline, CDR1 is MNHEY and CDR2 SVGAGI. The CDR3, as DNA: TGTGCCAGCAGCCGACCCACAGGGAGTCACAATGAGCAGTTCTTC. It specifies CASSRPTGSHNEQFF.

This sequence joins TRBV6-1 and TRBJ2-7; weak D call: TRBD2 (6 bases). Between the trimmed V and J ends, which lost 6 bases and 4 bases, there was a span of 16 bases. Germline V gene data show CDR1 as MNHNS and CDR2 as SASEGT. The CDR3 spans 14 residues. CDR3 coding DNA: TGTGCCAGCAGGGACCCCCGAGGGACTTACGAGCAGTACTTC. Protein product: CASRDPRGTYEQYF.

The chain couples TRBV29-1 to TRBJ2-5; TRBD1 agrees at 7 bases. The trim removed 6 bases at V and 0 bases at J, leaving 4 bases unmatched. Germline assignment: CDR1 SQVTM and CDR2 ANQGSEA. This CDR3 spans 13 amino acids. CDR3 region: CSVMGQNQETQYF. The CDR3 DNA is TGCAGCGTGATGGGACAGAACCAAGAGACCCAGTACTTC.

The chain has TRBV6-1 and TRBJ1-5; no clear D gene. CDR1 is MNHNS, CDR2 SASEGT, per germline. This CDR3 spans 15 amino acids. Trimming shortened V by 8 bases and J by 0 bases, and 14 bases separated the two germline ends. The CDR3 sequence is CASRRPEDSNQPQHF. CDR3 sequence (DNA): TGTGCCAGCCGGCGTCCGGAGGATAGCAATCAGCCCCAGCATTTT.

The chain employs TRBV5-1 and TRBJ2-7; a possible D gene is TRBD1 (6 bases). This CDR3 has 16 amino acids. Deletions cut 3 bases from V and 0 bases from J, with 16 bases between. From germline, CDR1 is SGHRS and CDR2 YFSETQ. As DNA, the CDR3 is TGCGCCAGCAGCTCGGGGCAGGGGTTATCCTCCTACGAGCAGTACTTC. Translated: CASSSGQGLSSYEQYF.

The genes are TRBV19 and TRBJ2-7; TRBD1 aligns across 9 bases. Per the germline V gene, CDR1 is LNHDA and CDR2 is SQIVND (reference sequence). This CDR3 has 14 residues. V shed 7 bases and J 2 bases; nucleotides not matched to a gene: 6. CDR3: CASTDRGTPYEQYF. The DNA of the CDR3 is TGTGCCAGTACTGACAGGGGGACACCCTACGAGCAGTACTTC.

This sequence joins TRBV11-2 and TRBJ1-2; D perhaps matches TRBD1 (6 bases). The CDR3 runs to 15 residues. V dropped 5 bases and J dropped 6 bases, with 19 bases sitting between them. Germline assignment: CDR1 SGHAT and CDR2 FQNNGV. The CDR3 spells CASSLVDRTPDGYTF. CDR3 DNA sequence: TGTGCCAGCAGCCTCGTCGACAGGACCCCTGATGGCTACACCTTC.

Here the CDR3 reads CASSLLAGGPNEQFF. The CDR3 DNA reads as TGCGCCAGCAGCTTGTTAGCGGGGGGGCCTAATGAGCAGTTCTTC. The chain has TRBV5-1 and TRBJ2-1; 11 bases align to TRBD2. Germline assignment: CDR1 SGHRS and CDR2 YFSETQ. The CDR3 loop spans 15 amino acids. V lost 1 base and J lost 7; bases outside the gene matches: 4.

This clone was seen only a few times. The chain combines TRBV6-1 with TRBJ2-7; D is possibly TRBD2 (6 bases). CDR3 size: 15 residues. Trimming left V 4 bases short and J 5 bases short, with 18 bases between. Germline CDR1 reads MNHNS; CDR2 reads SASEGT. The CDR3 nucleotides are TGTGCCAGCAGTGCCCTTGGGGGGTGGCTCGACGAGCAGTACGTC. This encodes CASSALGGWLDEQYV.